This T cell receptor (beta chain) was found in a study of blood T cell repertoires in COVID-19. About the study: The United States, Italy and Spain provided the acute and convalescent COVID-19 samples. Sources were T cells, B-cell-depleted T cells, or PBMCs; the material itself was cDNA or gDNA.

How the authors handled the data: The authors estimated nucleated cell counts from reference gene primer amplification. Profiling relied on immunoSEQ multiplex PCR, and the TCRdb table lists in-frame clones only, not all of them. V, J and clone size are those of that table, while D and trimming were read from the DNA. Among around 92,000 clones listed, 89% were seen once. Sequencing was carried out using peripheral blood. The clonotype was recovered from a woman older than 75 with active COVID-19.

For the CDR3, the DNA is TGTGCCACCGCTTCGGGGGGGTCGGCGCGGGATCGTGGTGAGCAGTTCTTC. This sequence encodes CATASGGSARDRGEQFF. The chain employs TRBV24-1 and TRBJ2-1; TRBD2 agrees at 8 bases. The CDR3 totals 17 residues. Trimming took 9 bases from V and 9 from J; bases not matched to a gene: 21. Per the germline V gene, CDR1 is KGHDR and CDR2 is SFDVKD.